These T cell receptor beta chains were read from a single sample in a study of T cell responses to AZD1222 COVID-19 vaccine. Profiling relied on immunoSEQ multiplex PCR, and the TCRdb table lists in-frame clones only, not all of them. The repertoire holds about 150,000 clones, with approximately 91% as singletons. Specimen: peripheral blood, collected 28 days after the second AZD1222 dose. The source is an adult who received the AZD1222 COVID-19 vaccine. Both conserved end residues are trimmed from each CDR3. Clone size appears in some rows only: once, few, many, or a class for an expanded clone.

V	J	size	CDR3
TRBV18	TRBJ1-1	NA	ASSRGQETEAF
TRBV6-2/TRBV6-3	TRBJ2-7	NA	ASSSTGPSYEQY
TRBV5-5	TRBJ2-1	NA	ASSTEGSIEQF
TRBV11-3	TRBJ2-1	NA	ASSLVGGASQF
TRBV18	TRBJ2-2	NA	ASSPSQNRFTGELF
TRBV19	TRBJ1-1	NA	ASSIGRTPQATEAF
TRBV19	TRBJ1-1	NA	ASSLWEIHGAF
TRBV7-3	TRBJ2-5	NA	ASAPGRDGETQY
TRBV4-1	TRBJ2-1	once	ASSQPTSGRAVGQF
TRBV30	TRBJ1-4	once	AWSPVTEKLF
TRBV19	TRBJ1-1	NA	ASGPGQGATTVTEAF
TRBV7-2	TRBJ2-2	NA	ASSLEAGRTGELF
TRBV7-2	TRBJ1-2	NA	ASSSRTGQGYGYT
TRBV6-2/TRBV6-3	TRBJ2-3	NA	ASSYSSRADTQY
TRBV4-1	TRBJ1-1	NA	ASSQPVGRTEAF
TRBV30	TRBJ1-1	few	AWTRVTEAF
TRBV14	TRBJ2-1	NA	ASSQDLDNEQF
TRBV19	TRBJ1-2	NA	ASSTSYGYT
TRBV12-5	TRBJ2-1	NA	ASEREEANEQF
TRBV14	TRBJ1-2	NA	ASSLKLGQGDGYT
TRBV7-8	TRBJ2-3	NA	ASSPWPDTSGGASSTDTQY
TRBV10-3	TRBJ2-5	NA	AISATTSGGDGTQY
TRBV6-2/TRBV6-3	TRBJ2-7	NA	ASSYSGQRITYEQY
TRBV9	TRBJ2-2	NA	ASSVGPGSGELF
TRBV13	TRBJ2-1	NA	ASSSNRDRYNEQF
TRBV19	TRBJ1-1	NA	ASTYSMGGLAEAF
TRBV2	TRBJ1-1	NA	ASRPWDSRNTEAF
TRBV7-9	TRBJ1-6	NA	ASSQGRGGSYNSPLH
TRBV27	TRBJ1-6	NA	ASSVTTSNSPLH
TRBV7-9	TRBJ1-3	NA	ASSLGDRGAGNTIY
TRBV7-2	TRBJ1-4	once	ASSRQGGTNEKLF
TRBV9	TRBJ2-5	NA	ASSGGAQTPRWETQY
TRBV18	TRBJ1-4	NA	ASSQPSGTVSQKLF
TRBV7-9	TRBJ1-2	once	ASSSRDILYGYT
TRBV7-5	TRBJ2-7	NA	ARSLVQGADSYEQY
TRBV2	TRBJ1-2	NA	ASKLEGANYGYT
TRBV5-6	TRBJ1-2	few	ASSLPTQSYGYT
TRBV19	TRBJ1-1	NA	ASSLFRGRAEAF
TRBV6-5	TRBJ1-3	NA	ASSWGLGSGNTIY
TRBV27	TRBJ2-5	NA	ASSLSLRGSYETQY
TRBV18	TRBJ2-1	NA	ASSPSDSGRPYNEQF
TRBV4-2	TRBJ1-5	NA	ASSPGTGGNQPQH
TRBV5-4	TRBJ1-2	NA	ASSGDRVGYGYT
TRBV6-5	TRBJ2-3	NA	ASSYDSPTDTQY
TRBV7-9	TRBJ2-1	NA	ASSDNPGSTSRF
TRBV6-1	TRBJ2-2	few	ASSGSFAGTEANTGELF
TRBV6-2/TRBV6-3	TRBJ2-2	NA	ASSYLGLAGLDGELF
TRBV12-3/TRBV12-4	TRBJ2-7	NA	ASSFIPVEQY
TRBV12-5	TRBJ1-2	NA	ASGLANPNPTPPFGYT
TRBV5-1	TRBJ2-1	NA	ASSETELGAGSYNEQF
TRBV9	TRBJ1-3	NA	ASSPGFGNTIY
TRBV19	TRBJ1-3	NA	ASSIFGGRVGNTIY
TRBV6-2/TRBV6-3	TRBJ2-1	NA	ASSYIRPEGPEGTYNEQF
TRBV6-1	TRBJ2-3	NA	ASSVKSAVSTDTQY